This T cell receptor (beta chain) was identified in a study of response to subunit inactivated influenza vaccine. The study's findings and limits: The authors suggested that few new T cells are recruited per seasonal influenza vaccination.

This clonotype came up many times. Its antigen is unidentified. There are 14 residues in the CDR3. Germline CDR1 ENHRY, CDR2 SYGVKD. Trimming pared 0 bases from V and 0 bases from J, leaving 3 bases between. Each CDR3 protein gets one entry after TCRdb re-called the RT-PCR reads with MiXCR. The sample lists 560,000 or so distinct CDR3 sequences, 6% to 9% occurring once. This chain connects TRBV10-3 to TRBJ1-5; D unresolved. The TCR originated in a man between 50 and 69 years old who received an inactivated influenza vaccine. This sample comprised PBMCs from blood, obtained around 25 months after vaccination. CDR3: CAISESDSNQPQHF. As DNA, the CDR3 is TGTGCCATCAGTGAGTCTGATAGCAATCAGCCCCAGCATTTT.